The 21 T cell receptor beta chains presented below share a single source sample, sequenced in a study of T cells in Graves' hyperthyroidism and ophthalmopathy. Amplification yielded TCR beta CDR3 regions, with RNA transcripts as the source. When the TCR CDR3 underwent first-round RT-PCR, the HTBI primer set was used. TCRdb used MiXCR to reprocess the multiplex PCR reads, holding one entry per CDR3 protein. Seen here are a few hundred thousand distinct CDR3 sequences, around 46% observed once, and the top ten hold 19%. Input material: peripheral blood or thyroid tissue (not recorded which). The receptors stem from an adult woman with Graves' disease, either hyperthyroidism or ophthalmopathy (not recorded which).

Comment on this clonotype: An end of the junction does not agree with germline; a read error may underlie this. The chain combines TRBV5-1 with TRBJ1-3; unclear D gene. The CDR3 spans 13 residues. The germline V gene has CDR1 SGHRS and CDR2 YFSETQ. The CDR3 region has the DNA TGCGCCAGCAGCTTGGAGATCCCGAACACCACATATTTT. It yields the protein CASSLEIPNTTYF.

This clonotype was counted many times. DNA for the CDR3: TGTGCCAGCAGTATTCCAGGGGGTTCACCCCTCCACTTT. It encodes CASSIPGGSPLHF. The chain combines TRBV27 with TRBJ1-6; TRBD1 matches at 7 bases. The CDR3 totals 13 residues. Germline CDR1 and CDR2: MNHEY and SMNVEV (reference sequence). With 5 bases clipped from V and 9 bases from J, the junction kept 4 bases outside the gene matches.

The table lists this clonotype with many counts. This rearrangement joins TRBV2 to TRBJ2-2; D not certain. Trimming removed 3 bases at V and 3 bases at J, with 8 bases between. The CDR3 length is 14 residues. Germline lookup yields CDR1 SNHLY and CDR2 FYNNEI. The CDR3 DNA follows: TGTGCCAGCAGTGAGTCGCAGGACACCGGGGAGCTGTTTTTT. This translates into CASSESQDTGELFF.

The rearrangement uses TRBV7-9 and TRBJ2-5, with a tentative D call TRBD1 (5 bases). The CDR3 runs to 14 residues. The V end was cut by 5 bases, the J end by 9 bases, with 19 bases between. Germline lookup yields CDR1 SEHNR and CDR2 FQNEAQ (reference sequence). CDR3 in amino acids: CASSVGAQNQPQYF. CDR3 nucleotide sequence: TGTGCCAGCAGCGTAGGGGCGCAGAATCAGCCCCAGTACTTC.

This clonotype was counted at least ten times. Germline is not matched at one junction end, which may reflect a read error. The chain is built from TRBV7-7 and TRBJ2-7, with D tentatively TRBD1 or TRBD2 (6 bases each). The CDR3 consists of 15 residues. CDR1 SSHAT and CDR2 FNYEAQ come from the germline V gene (reference sequence). CDR3 coding DNA: TGTGCTAGCAGCTTATCCTCGGGGGCTGGCGACGAGCAGTACTTC. Translated, it gives CASSLSSGAGDEQYF.

This clonotype was seen repeatedly, ten times or more. The rearrangement uses TRBV20-1 and TRBJ1-4; 8 bases match TRBD1. The CDR3 sequence is 14 residues long. Germline trimming cut 8 bases from V and 6 bases from J; bases unmatched to any gene: 11. The germline gives CDR1 DFQATT, CDR2 SNEGSKA (reference sequence). The CDR3 is CSPLRDRRDEKLFF. In DNA, the CDR3 is TGCAGTCCACTACGGGACAGGCGTGATGAAAAACTGTTTTTT.

This clonotype was picked up many times. The genes are TRBV5-1 and TRBJ1-5; D may be TRBD1 (5 bases). The CDR3 totals 15 residues. The V and J ends lost 0 bases and 0 bases respectively, with 7 bases between them. CDR1 and CDR2 (germline): SGHRS, YFSETQ. CDR3 residues: CASSLDGGSNQPQHF. The CDR3 region has the DNA TGCGCCAGCAGCTTGGATGGGGGTAGCAATCAGCCCCAGCATTTT.

This clonotype was counted only a few times. The CDR3 region has the DNA TGTGCCACCAGCAGAGGGACAGGGGTTGTCGGGGAGCTGTTTTTT. Its protein is CATSRGTGVVGELFF. This chain links TRBV15 with TRBJ2-2; 9 nucleotides match TRBD1. Germline trimming cut 1 base from V and 7 bases from J; bases unmatched to any gene: 4. Germline CDR1 and CDR2: LNHNV and YYDKDF (reference sequence). This CDR3 is 15 amino acids long.

This clonotype was picked up many times. The germline gene is not matched at one end of the junction; a read error may be the cause. The CDR3 loop is CATSREVASGLNSEAFF. CDR3 in DNA: TGTGCCACCAGCAGAGAGGTGGCCAGCGGTCTGAACAGTGAAGCTTTCTTT. The chain joins TRBV15 to TRBJ1-1; D not certain. The CDR3 has 17 residues. Germline-derived CDR1 and CDR2 are LNHNV and YYDKDF (reference sequence).

This clonotype showed up just once. This sequence joins TRBV9 and TRBJ1-2, with D possibly being TRBD1 (5 bases). Looked up from germline, CDR1 is SGDLS and CDR2 is YYNGEE. V was trimmed by 4 bases and J by 6 bases, leaving 19 bases between them. This CDR3 has 15 residues. The CDR3 DNA reads as TGTGCCAGCAGCCCCCCTGCAGGCAGGGAGCATGGCTACACCTTC. Translation: CASSPPAGREHGYTF.

Many counts were recorded for this clonotype. The chain is built from TRBV6-6 and TRBJ2-2, with 10 bases aligning to TRBD1. The CDR3 covers 17 residues. The J segment lost 8 bases and the V segment lost 0 bases, leaving 9 bases of the junction unmatched. CDR1 and CDR2 from the germline V gene are MNHNY and SVGAGI (reference sequence). The CDR3 sequence: CASSYSIWDRGSGELFF. CDR3 bases: TGTGCCAGCAGTTACTCGATATGGGACAGGGGTTCAGGGGAGCTGTTTTTT.

The chain carries TRBV20-1 and TRBJ2-5; no clear D. From germline, CDR1 is DFQATT and CDR2 SNEGSKA (reference sequence). The ends were cut back, 5 bases at V and 6 bases at J, with 19 bases in the middle. The CDR3 spans 14 residues. This CDR3 reads CSAFRPGFKKTQYF. CDR3 DNA: TGCAGTGCTTTCCGACCCGGCTTCAAGAAGACCCAGTACTTC.

The chain joins TRBV5-6 to TRBJ2-2; a weak D match, TRBD1 (6 bases). This CDR3 is built from 15 residues. V dropped 3 bases and J dropped 5 bases, with 14 bases sitting between them. The germline CDR1 and CDR2 sequences are SGHDT and YYEEEE. CDR3 DNA: TGTGCCAGCAGCTACCGGGACCAGGGGACCGGGGAGCTGTTTTTT. It translates to CASSYRDQGTGELFF.

This clonotype was seen many times. The chain links TRBV10-3 to TRBJ2-7; D is ambiguous. V lost 10 bases, J lost 0 bases, and 13 bases lay in between. Germline-derived CDR1 and CDR2 are ENHRY and SYGVKD. There are 13 residues in the CDR3. In DNA form, the CDR3 reads TGTGCCACGGCGTCGGCAGGCTCCTACGAGCAGTACTTC. Its translation is CATASAGSYEQYF.

This clonotype was counted ten times or more. The gene calls are TRBV5-1 and TRBJ1-6; 10 bases line up with TRBD1. CDR3 size: 17 residues. The germline V gene has CDR1 SGHRS and CDR2 YFSETQ. V lost 4 bases and J lost 2; bases outside the gene matches: 6. The CDR3 coding sequence is TGCGCCAGCAGCCGACAGGGGGCTGGCGCCTATAATTCACCCCTCCACTTT. It specifies CASSRQGAGAYNSPLHF.

In this sample, this clonotype turned up many times. This chain uses TRBV7-9 with TRBJ1-4; 10 nucleotides align to TRBD1. The CDR3 is 15 residues long. Trimming removed 5 bases from V and 3 bases from J; junction bases left unmatched: 3. CDR1 and CDR2 (germline): SEHNR, FQNEAQ (reference sequence). CDR3 residues: CASSRGQGANEKLFF. CDR3 in DNA: TGTGCCAGCAGCCGTGGACAGGGGGCTAATGAAAAACTGTTTTTT. Variable domain in full (rest from reference TRBV7-9 and TRBJ1-4): DTGVSQNPRHKITKRGQNVTFRCDPISEHNRLYWYRQTLGQGPEFLTYFQNEAQLEKSRLLSDRFSAERPKGSFSTLEIQRTEQGDSAMYLCASSRGQGANEKLFFGSGTQLSVL.

The rearrangement joins TRBV2 to TRBJ1-5; D perhaps matches TRBD1 (5 bases). Trimming removed 5 bases from V and 7 bases from J, with 15 bases in between. CDR3 length: 14 residues. CDR1 is SNHLY and CDR2 is FYNNEI in the germline V gene. CDR3 DNA: TGTGCCAGCAGTATAGGGGAGCGCCAGCAGCCCCAGCATTTT. This encodes CASSIGERQQPQHF. Looking up the rest from reference TRBV2 and TRBJ1-5 gives the full variable domain: EPEVTQTPSHQVTQMGQEVILRCVPISNHLYFYWYRQILGQKVEFLVSFYNNEISEKSEIFDDQFSVERPDGSNFTLKIRSTKLEDSAMYFCASSIGERQQPQHFGDGTRLSIL.

This clonotype has at least ten counts. This sequence joins TRBV20-1 and TRBJ1-2; 7 nucleotides match TRBD1. V lost 1 base to trimming and J lost 8 bases; unmatched junction nucleotides: 7. Germline V gives CDR1 DFQATT, CDR2 SNEGSKA (reference sequence). CDR3 length: 13 residues. CDR3 region: CSARGQGVKGYTF. The CDR3 coding sequence is TGCAGTGCTAGAGGGCAGGGGGTGAAAGGCTACACCTTC.

The table lists this clonotype with many counts. This chain joins TRBV12-3 or TRBV12-4 and TRBJ1-2, with D uncertain. The CDR3 runs 15 residues. V lost 5 bases, J lost 8 bases, and 21 bases lay in between. The CDR3 DNA reads TGTGCCAGCAGTCTTCGCGCCCCCACAACCGGGGGCTACACCTTC. It codes for CASSLRAPTTGGYTF.

This clonotype came up many times. V is TRBV6-6 and J is TRBJ2-7; D is possibly TRBD1 (6 bases). The CDR3 runs to 13 residues. The V and J ends lost 6 bases and 7 bases respectively, with 16 bases between them. CDR1 and CDR2 (germline): MNHNY, SVGAGI (reference sequence). The DNA for the CDR3 is TGTGCCAGCAGCACGACAGGTATTGGGGAGCAGTACTTC. This sequence encodes CASSTTGIGEQYF.

This clonotype was counted only a few times. The chain employs TRBV30 and TRBJ2-7; D unclear. The V end was cut by 4 bases, the J end by 7 bases, with 11 bases between. The CDR3 length is 11 residues. Germline CDR1 and CDR2: GTSNPN and SVGIG (reference sequence). The CDR3: CAWTHFKEQYF. The CDR3 DNA reads as TGTGCCTGGACCCATTTTAAAGAGCAGTACTTC.